The subject of this entry is one T cell receptor (beta chain). Assay used: immunoSEQ multiplex PCR; TCRdb lists only in-frame clones, some missing. The data show around 96,000 clones, around three quarters seen once. This entry comes from a study of glioma-infiltrating T cells after dendritic cell vaccination. V shed 4 bases and J shed 5 bases, with 18 bases lying between them. The CDR3 spans 15 residues. Germline values: CDR1 SGHRS, CDR2 YFSETQ. Material: blood, obtained before dendritic cell vaccination. The TCR sequence derives from a human donor with glioblastoma. The chain couples TRBV5-1 to TRBJ2-5, with D maybe TRBD2 (7 bases). Here the CDR3 DNA reads TGCGCCAGCAGCATGTTACAGGGAGCGGGGGAGACCCAGTACTTC. It translates to CASSMLQGAGETQYF.